The clone carrying this T cell receptor (beta chain) was counted only a few times. Antigen specificity is unknown. The CDR3 is made up of 13 amino acids. With 6 bases clipped from V and 9 bases from J, the junction kept 5 bases outside the gene matches. Germline CDR1 is SQVTM and CDR2 is ANQGSEA. The data originate from a study of early T cells in non-severe SARS-CoV-2 infection. As for the study in general: With bulk RNA from unsorted whole blood as input, sequencing yielded unpaired chains.

In the library, individual cDNA molecules carried attached unique molecular identifiers. TCRdb reprocessed the 5' RACE reads via MiXCR and lists one record per CDR3 protein. The table shows about 50,000 distinct CDR3 sequences, with around 16% occurring only once. Study observations and caveats: Lookups in VDJdb leaned toward anti-spike CD8 responses and missed private and CD4 specificities.

The starting material was whole blood, obtained at baseline. The receptor was isolated from an adult who was a healthcare worker with PCR-confirmed SARS-CoV-2 infection or an uninfected control (not recorded which). The chain joins TRBV29-1 to TRBJ2-1; 13 bases are shared with TRBD2. The CDR3 DNA follows: TGCAGCGTCAGGACTAGCGGGAGAGGTGAGCAGTTCTTC. The encoded protein is CSVRTSGRGEQFF.